Below, 19 T cell receptor beta chains from the same sample are listed, as sequenced in a study of T cells in Graves' hyperthyroidism and ophthalmopathy. Researchers amplified the TCR beta CDR3 regions from RNA transcripts. The TCR CDR3 first-round RT-PCR relied on the HTBI primer set. TCRdb independently ran MiXCR on the multiplex PCR reads; one entry per CDR3 protein. The table shows about 350,000 distinct CDR3 sequences, with about a sixth occurring only once. Input material: blood. Receptors originate from a woman aged 25 to 45 with Graves' hyperthyroidism that later progressed to Graves' ophthalmopathy.

This clonotype was recorded at least ten times. CDR3 residues: CASSGEMTGFSGEQYF. CDR3 sequence (DNA): TGTGCCAGCAGTGGAGAGATGACAGGGTTTTCTGGAGAGCAGTACTTC. This chain joins TRBV6-1 and TRBJ2-7, with 7 bases fitting TRBD1. The CDR3 has 16 amino acids. V shed 4 bases and J 7 bases; nucleotides not matched to a gene: 16. Per germline, CDR1 MNHNS and CDR2 SASEGT.

This rearrangement joins TRBV20-1 to TRBJ2-5; D is perhaps TRBD1 or TRBD2 (6 bases each). The CDR3 length is 16 residues. V was clipped by 1 base and J by 2 bases, with 17 bases between them. Germline V gene sequence: CDR1 DFQATT, CDR2 SNEGSKA (reference sequence). In DNA form, the CDR3 reads TGCAGTGCTAGAGCACAGGGACTGCCCCGACAAGAGACCCAGTACTTC. Its protein product is CSARAQGLPRQETQYF.

This clonotype was counted ten times or more. The rearrangement uses TRBV5-1 and TRBJ2-7; D is possibly TRBD1 or TRBD2 (5 bases each). Trimming left V 0 bases short and J 0 bases short, with 10 bases between. Per the germline V gene, CDR1 is SGHRS and CDR2 is YFSETQ. The CDR3 covers 15 residues. CDR3: CASSLALGVSYEQYF. The CDR3 nucleotides read TGCGCCAGCAGCTTGGCCTTGGGGGTCTCCTACGAGCAGTACTTC.

This clonotype was observed at least ten times. J is TRBJ2-7 and V is TRBV9, with TRBD1 matching over 8 bases. J lost 5 bases, V lost 0 bases, and 7 bases had no gene match. The CDR3 consists of 15 residues. The V gene's germline CDR1 is SGDLS and CDR2 YYNGEE. CDR3: CASSVEQGAIHEQYF. The CDR3 DNA reads as TGTGCCAGCAGCGTAGAGCAGGGGGCGATCCACGAGCAGTACTTC.

As concerns this clonotype: A clone one base away is much larger, so this may be a read error. The rearrangement links TRBV12-3 or TRBV12-4 to TRBJ2-1; D is unresolved. The CDR3 spans 15 residues. The CDR3 is CASSVTLGSHNEQFF. The DNA of the CDR3 is TGTGCCAGCAGTGTTACCTTAGGCTCCCACAATGAGCAGTTCTTC.

This clonotype occurred many times. The V gene is TRBV11-2, the J gene TRBJ2-7; the match to TRBD1 covers 7 bases. The CDR3 is 16 residues long. V lost 5 bases and J lost 4; bases outside the gene matches: 14. Germline CDR1 reads SGHAT; CDR2 reads FQNNGV. The CDR3 DNA is TGTGCCAGCAGCCCACTTGTGAGGGGGCGTGTTTACGAGCAGTACTTC. As protein: CASSPLVRGRVYEQYF.

In this sample, this clonotype turned up many times. This rearrangement joins TRBV30 to TRBJ1-2, with a possible D match to TRBD1 (5 bases). V lost 5 bases and J 3 bases, leaving 10 bases between the germline ends. The germline CDR1 and CDR2 sequences are GTSNPN and SVGIG (reference sequence). CDR3 length: 12 amino acids. The CDR3 region is CAWQGAYYGYTF. The CDR3 coding sequence is TGTGCCTGGCAGGGCGCCTACTATGGCTACACCTTC.

The chain couples TRBV5-5 to TRBJ2-2; TRBD2 matches 9 bases. V was pared by 4 bases and J by 4 bases, with 14 bases of the junction left unmatched. The CDR3 covers 18 residues. Germline CDR1 SGHKS, CDR2 YYEKEE (reference sequence). The chain's CDR3 is CASSLGTSAGGPTGELFF. CDR3 bases: TGTGCCAGCAGCCTCGGGACGTCCGCGGGGGGGCCCACCGGGGAGCTGTTTTTT. Looking up the rest from reference TRBV5-5 and TRBJ2-2 gives the full variable domain: DAGVTQSPTHLIKTRGQQVTLRCSPISGHKSVSWYQQVLGQGPQFIFQYYEKEERGRGNFPDRFSARQFPNYSSELNVNALLLGDSALYLCASSLGTSAGGPTGELFFGEGSRLTVL.

This clonotype was detected many times. V is TRBV3-1 and J is TRBJ1-4, with D hard to call. V dropped 6 bases and J dropped 4 bases, with 12 bases sitting between them. Germline loops: CDR1 LGHDT, CDR2 YNNKEL (reference sequence). This CDR3 region has 14 residues. CDR3 loop: CASSRTGNNEKLFF. DNA for the CDR3: TGTGCCAGCAGTCGGACGGGAAATAATGAAAAACTGTTTTTT. Based on the CDR3 plus reference TRBV3-1 and TRBJ1-4, the full variable domain is DTAVSQTPKYLVTQMGNDKSIKCEQNLGHDTMYWYKQDSKKFLKIMFSYNNKELIINETVPNRFSPKSPDKAHLNLHINSLELGDSAVYFCASSRTGNNEKLFFGSGTQLSVL.

The chain employs TRBV5-1 and TRBJ2-7; TRBD1 agrees at 12 bases. The CDR3 length is 14 residues. Germline V gene sequence: CDR1 SGHRS, CDR2 YFSETQ. Trimming cost V 4 bases and J 5 bases; bases outside gene matches: 4. The CDR3 nucleotides are TGCGCCAGCAGCGCGGGGACAGGGGGCGACGAGCAGTACTTC. This translates into CASSAGTGGDEQYF.

The V gene is TRBV20-1, the J gene TRBJ1-5; TRBD1 is a possible D gene (6 bases). Trimming stripped 0 bases from V and 7 bases from J, with 10 bases between. Germline V gives CDR1 DFQATT, CDR2 SNEGSKA (reference sequence). The CDR3 is 13 residues long. Written as DNA, the CDR3 is TGCAGTGCTAGAGACAGGGGATGGCAGCCCCAGCATTTT. Its protein is CSARDRGWQPQHF.

This chain connects TRBV27 to TRBJ2-7; 9 bases line up with TRBD2. Germline values: CDR1 MNHEY, CDR2 SMNVEV (reference sequence). The CDR3 is 15 residues long. After removal of 3 bases from V and 3 bases from J, the junction contained 6 bases not matched to a gene. CDR3 nucleotides: TGTGCCAGCAGTTTTCAAGCGGGAGGTTTCTACGAGCAGTACTTC. This sequence encodes CASSFQAGGFYEQYF.

This clonotype was seen at least ten times. The gene calls are TRBV28 and TRBJ2-7; 11 nucleotides align to TRBD2. After removal of 5 bases from V and 2 bases from J, the junction contained 11 bases not matched to a gene. The CDR3 is made up of 17 amino acids. Germline V gene sequence: CDR1 MDHEN, CDR2 SYDVKM. In DNA form, the CDR3 reads TGTGCCAGCAGTCCTGGGGGACTAGCGGTTCCTACCTACGAGCAGTACTTC. Translation gives CASSPGGLAVPTYEQYF.

This clonotype was seen a handful of times. The chain uses TRBV30 and TRBJ2-5, with TRBD2 matching 13 bases. The ends lost 2 bases at V and 5 bases at J; junction bases unmatched: 5. Germline V gene lookup returns CDR1 GTSNPN and CDR2 SVGIG (reference sequence). CDR3 length equals 15 residues. The CDR3 bases are TGTGCCTGGAGTAAGGCGACTAGCGGGGGGGAGACCCAGTACTTC. Its translation: CAWSKATSGGETQYF.

This clonotype has at least ten counts. This chain connects TRBV19 to TRBJ2-5, with 8 nucleotides matching TRBD2. Trimming removed 6 bases from V and 4 bases from J; junction bases left unmatched: 7. The CDR3 is 14 amino acids. Germline V gene data show CDR1 as LNHDA and CDR2 as SQIVND (reference sequence). The CDR3 sequence: CASSPPGLGETQYF. Written as DNA, the CDR3 is TGTGCCAGTAGCCCACCGGGACTAGGAGAGACCCAGTACTTC.

Details on this clonotype: Germline is not matched at one junction end, which may reflect a read error. The chain recombines TRBV5-1 with TRBJ2-5; D is undetermined. This CDR3 is 13 amino acids long. The germline V gene encodes CDR1 SGHRS and CDR2 YFSETQ. CDR3 nucleotide sequence: TGTGCCAGCAGCTTAGGTCGTGGAGAGACCCAGTACTTC. Translating it yields CASSLGRGETQYF.

This clonotype has at least ten counts. CDR3 coding DNA: TGTGCCAGCAGTGAAGTGATATCCACCGGGGAGCTGTTTTTT. This sequence encodes CASSEVISTGELFF. V gene TRBV2 combines with J gene TRBJ2-2; D call uncertain. The length of the CDR3 is 14 residues. Germline V gives CDR1 SNHLY, CDR2 FYNNEI. The V end lost 1 base, the J end lost 4 bases, and 7 bases lay between the germline ends.

This sequence joins TRBV28 and TRBJ2-5; the D gene is possibly TRBD1 (5 bases). The germline V and J ends were trimmed by 1 base and 4 bases, with 10 bases remaining between them. Germline loops: CDR1 MDHEN, CDR2 SYDVKM. The CDR3 loop spans 14 amino acids. The CDR3 loop reads CASSLFWGGETQYF. In DNA form, the CDR3 reads TGTGCCAGCAGTTTATTTTGGGGCGGAGAGACCCAGTACTTC.

The sample holds a few counts of this clonotype. V is TRBV3-1 and J is TRBJ2-3, with D maybe TRBD2 (9 bases). Germline V gene sequence: CDR1 LGHDT, CDR2 YNNKEL (reference sequence). The CDR3 contains 16 residues. V was cut by 4 bases and J by 5 bases, with 19 bases left in between. This CDR3 reads CASSRYLAGTGDTQYF. The CDR3 DNA sequence: TGTGCCAGCAGCCGGTACCTAGCGGGGACAGGAGATACGCAGTATTTT.